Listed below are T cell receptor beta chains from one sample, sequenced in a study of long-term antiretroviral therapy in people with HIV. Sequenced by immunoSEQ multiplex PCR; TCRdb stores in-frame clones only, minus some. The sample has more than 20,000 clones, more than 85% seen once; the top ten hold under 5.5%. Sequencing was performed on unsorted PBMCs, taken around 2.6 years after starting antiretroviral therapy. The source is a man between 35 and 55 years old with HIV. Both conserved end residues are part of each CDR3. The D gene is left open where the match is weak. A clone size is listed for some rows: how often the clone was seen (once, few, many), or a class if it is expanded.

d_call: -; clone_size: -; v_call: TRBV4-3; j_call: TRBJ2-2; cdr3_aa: CASSQDRTRGGGELFF; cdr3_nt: TGCGCCAGCAGCCAAGATCGCACTAGAGGTGGCGGGGAGCTGTTTTTT
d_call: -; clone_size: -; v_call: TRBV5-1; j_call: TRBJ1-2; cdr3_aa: CASSPSARPSSGYTF; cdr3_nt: TGCGCCAGCAGCCCCTCCGCTCGGCCCTCCAGTGGCTACACCTTC
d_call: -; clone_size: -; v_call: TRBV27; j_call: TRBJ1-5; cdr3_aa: CASSLSLNQPQHF; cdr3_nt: TGTGCCAGCAGTTTATCTCTGAATCAGCCCCAGCATTTT
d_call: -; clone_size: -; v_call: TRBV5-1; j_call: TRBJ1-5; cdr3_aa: CASSLAGNQPQHF; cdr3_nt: TGCGCCAGCAGCTTGGCAGGGAATCAGCCCCAGCATTTT
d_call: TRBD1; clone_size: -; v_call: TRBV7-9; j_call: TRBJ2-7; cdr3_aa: CASSQTDRDRTYEQYF; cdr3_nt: TGTGCCAGCAGTCAAACAGACCGGGACAGGACCTACGAGCAGTACTTC
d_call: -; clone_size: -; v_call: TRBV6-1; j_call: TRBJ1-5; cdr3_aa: CASSEQGGQPQHF; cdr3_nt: TGTGCCAGCAGTGAACAGGGTGGTCAGCCCCAGCATTTT
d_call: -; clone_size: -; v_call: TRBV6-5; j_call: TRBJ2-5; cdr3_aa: CASSHPPGAETQYF; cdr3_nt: TGTGCCAGCAGCCATCCTCCAGGGGCAGAGACCCAGTACTTC
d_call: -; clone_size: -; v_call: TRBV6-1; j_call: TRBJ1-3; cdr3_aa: CASSEIQGSGNTIYF; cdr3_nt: TGTGCCAGCAGTGAGATACAGGGATCGGGAAACACCATATATTTT
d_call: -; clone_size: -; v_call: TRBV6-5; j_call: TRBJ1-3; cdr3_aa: CASSYGGFSGNTIYF; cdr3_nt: TGTGCCAGCAGTTACGGGGGCTTCTCTGGAAACACCATATATTTT
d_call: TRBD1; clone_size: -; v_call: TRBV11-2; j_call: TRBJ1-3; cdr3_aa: CASREGTAGNTIYF; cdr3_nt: TGTGCCAGCAGGGAGGGGACAGCCGGAAACACCATATATTTT
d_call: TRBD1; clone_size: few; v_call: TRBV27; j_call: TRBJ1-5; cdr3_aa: CASRYGQGNMPQHF; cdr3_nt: TGTGCCAGCAGATACGGACAGGGTAACATGCCCCAGCATTTT
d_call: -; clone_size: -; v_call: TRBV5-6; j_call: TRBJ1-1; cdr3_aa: CASTSGTLQNTEAFF; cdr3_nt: TGTGCCAGCACCTCCGGGACCCTTCAGAACACTGAAGCTTTCTTT
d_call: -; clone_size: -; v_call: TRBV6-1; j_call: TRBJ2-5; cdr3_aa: CASSYRELETQYF; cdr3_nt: TGTGCCAGCAGCTACAGGGAACTAGAGACCCAGTACTTC
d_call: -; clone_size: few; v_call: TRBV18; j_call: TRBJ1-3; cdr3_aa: CASSPASPGPGNTIYF; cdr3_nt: TGTGCCAGCTCACCAGCTAGTCCAGGCCCTGGAAACACCATATATTTT
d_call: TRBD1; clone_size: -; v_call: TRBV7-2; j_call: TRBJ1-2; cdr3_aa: CASSTRGLNYGYTF; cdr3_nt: TGTGCCAGCAGCACCAGGGGGCTCAACTATGGCTACACCTTC
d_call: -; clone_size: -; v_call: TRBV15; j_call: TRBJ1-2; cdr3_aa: CATSRDGAVPYGYTF; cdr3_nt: TGTGCCACCAGCAGAGACGGGGCCGTTCCCTATGGCTACACCTTC
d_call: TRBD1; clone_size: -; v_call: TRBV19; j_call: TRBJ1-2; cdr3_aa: CASSQDRNYGYTF; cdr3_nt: TGTGCCAGTAGCCAGGACAGGAACTATGGCTACACCTTC
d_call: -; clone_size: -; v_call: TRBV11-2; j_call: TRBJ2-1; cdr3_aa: CASSLVQDSYNEQFF; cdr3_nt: TGTGCCAGCAGCTTAGTACAGGACTCCTACAATGAGCAGTTCTTC
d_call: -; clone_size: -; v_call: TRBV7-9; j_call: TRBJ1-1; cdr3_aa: CASSLRAGNTEAFF; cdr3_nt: TGTGCCAGCAGCTTGAGGGCAGGGAACACTGAAGCTTTCTTT
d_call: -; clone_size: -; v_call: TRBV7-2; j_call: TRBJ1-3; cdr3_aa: CASSFTVSGNTIYF; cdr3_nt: TGTGCCAGCAGCTTCACTGTCTCTGGAAACACCATATATTTT
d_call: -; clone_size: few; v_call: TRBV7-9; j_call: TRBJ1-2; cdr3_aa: CASSLNTFYGPNYGYTF; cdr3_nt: TGTGCCAGCAGCTTAAATACGTTCTACGGACCTAACTATGGCTACACCTTC
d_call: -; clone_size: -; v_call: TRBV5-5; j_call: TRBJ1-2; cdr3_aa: CASSRDISGYTF; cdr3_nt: TGTGCCAGCAGCCGAGACATAAGTGGCTACACCTTC
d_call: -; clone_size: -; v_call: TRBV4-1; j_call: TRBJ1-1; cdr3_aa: CASSQEAGVAAEAFF; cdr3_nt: TGCGCCAGCAGCCAAGAAGCAGGGGTAGCGGCTGAAGCTTTCTTT
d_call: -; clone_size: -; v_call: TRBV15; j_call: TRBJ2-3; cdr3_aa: CATSAKHTDTQYF; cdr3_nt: TGTGCCACCAGCGCCAAACATACAGATACGCAGTATTTT
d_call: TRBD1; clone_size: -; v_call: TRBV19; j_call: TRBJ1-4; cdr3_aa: CASKTGTGQNEKLFF; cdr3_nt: TGTGCCAGTAAGACCGGGACAGGACAAAATGAAAAACTGTTTTTT
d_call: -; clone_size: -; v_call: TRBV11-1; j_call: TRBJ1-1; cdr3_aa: CASSLEEGWNTEAFF; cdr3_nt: TGTGCCAGCAGCTTAGAGGAGGGTTGGAACACTGAAGCTTTCTTT
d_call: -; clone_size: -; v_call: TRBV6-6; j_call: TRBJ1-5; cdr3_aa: CASSYLTTYSNQPQHF; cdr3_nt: TGTGCCAGCAGTTACCTAACAACTTATAGCAATCAGCCCCAGCATTTT
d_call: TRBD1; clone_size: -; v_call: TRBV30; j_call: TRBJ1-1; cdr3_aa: CAWERGPAFF; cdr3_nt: TGTGCCTGGGAGAGGGGGCCAGCTTTCTTT
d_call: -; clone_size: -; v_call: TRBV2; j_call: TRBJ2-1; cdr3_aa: CASRWGGNGEQFF; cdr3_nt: TGTGCCAGCAGGTGGGGGGGCAACGGTGAGCAGTTCTTC
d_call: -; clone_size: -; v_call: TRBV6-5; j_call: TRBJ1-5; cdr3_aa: CASSYGSGSEQPQHF; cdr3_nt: TGTGCCAGCAGTTACGGGTCAGGGAGCGAGCAGCCCCAGCATTTT